Below, 30 T cell receptor beta chains from the same sample are listed, as sequenced in a study of breast tumors, draining lymph nodes, adjacent tissues. In TCRdb, the multiplex PCR reads were re-called with MiXCR into one record per CDR3 protein. Among around 150,000 distinct CDR3 sequences listed, approximately 29% were seen once. Breast cancer patients provided tissue from their axillary draining lymph nodes. What was sequenced was axillary lymph node tissue. These receptors were collected from a female donor with breast cancer. Some clones in this sample may be carry-over from other donors' samples.

This clonotype occurred a few times. This may stem from a read error, because a much larger clone lies one nucleotide away. The genes are TRBV6-6 and TRBJ1-2, with D perhaps matching TRBD1 (5 bases). V lost 8 bases to trimming and J lost 5 bases, with 9 bases between them. Germline V gene lookup returns CDR1 MNHNY and CDR2 SVGAGI (reference sequence). This CDR3 spans 11 amino acids. In DNA, the CDR3 is TGTGCCAGCTTCCGGGGGTATGGCTACACCTTC. Translated: CASFRGYGYTF.

In DNA, the CDR3 is TGTGCCAGCAGCGCCTCGGGGTTACTGAATTCACCCCTCCACTTT. Its protein is CASSASGLLNSPLHF. The chain employs TRBV7-2 and TRBJ1-6; D unresolved. CDR1 is SGHTA and CDR2 is FQGNSA in the germline V gene. Trimming took off 5 bases at V and 7 bases at J, with 15 bases between the two ends. CDR3 length: 15 residues. Using reference TRBV7-2 and TRBJ1-6 for the parts outside the CDR3, the full variable domain is GAGVSQSPSNKVTEKGKDVELRCDPISGHTALYWYRQSLGQGLEFLIYFQGNSAPDKSGLPSDRFSAERTGGSVSTLTIQRTQQEDSAVYLCASSASGLLNSPLHFGNGTRLTVT.

The chain's CDR3 is CSVGGGISYGYTF. CDR3 nucleotides: TGCAGCGTTGGGGGGGGCATAAGCTATGGCTACACCTTC. V is TRBV29-1 and J is TRBJ1-2; possibly TRBD1 for D (6 bases). V was trimmed by 4 bases and J by 4 bases, leaving 13 bases between them. The CDR3 is 13 residues long. CDR1 SQVTM and CDR2 ANQGSEA come from the germline V gene.

This clonotype was counted many times. The chain employs TRBV7-8 and TRBJ1-2, with 7 bases lining up with TRBD1. In germline, CDR1 is SGHVS, CDR2 FQNEAQ. Losses at the gene ends were 5 bases for V and 0 bases for J; bases not matched to a gene: 9. The length of the CDR3 is 16 residues. The CDR3 DNA reads as TGTGCCAGCAGCGGGACGGGACAGATTTCTAACTATGGCTACACCTTC. It translates to CASSGTGQISNYGYTF.

Many counts were recorded for this clonotype. The chain employs TRBV14 and TRBJ2-7, with D tentatively TRBD1 (6 bases). V lost 4 bases and J 2 bases, leaving 15 bases between the germline ends. Germline lookup yields CDR1 SGHDN and CDR2 FVKESK. The length of the CDR3 is 15 residues. The chain's CDR3 is CASSRQTGFAYEQYF. CDR3 sequence (DNA): TGTGCCAGCAGCCGCCAGACAGGTTTTGCCTACGAGCAGTACTTC.

Concerning this clonotype: A single base separates this from a much larger clone, so it may be a read error. The CDR3 coding sequence is TGTGCCAGCAGCCCCCCGGGGGGGAACCTAGCCAAAACCATTCAGTACTTC. Residues: CASSPPGGNLAKTIQYF. The chain links TRBV9 to TRBJ2-4; TRBD2 agrees at 8 bases. This CDR3 has 17 residues. CDR1 and CDR2 (germline): SGDLS, YYNGEE.

The table lists this clonotype with many counts. This may be a read error, as it is one base from a much larger clone. The chain joins TRBV20-1 to TRBJ2-5, with 11 bases matching TRBD1. The CDR3 is 14 amino acids. Germline V gene lookup returns CDR1 DFQATT and CDR2 SNEGSKA (reference sequence). CDR3 in DNA: TGCAGTGCTTGGACAGGGGGCATACAAGCGACCCAGTACTTC. Protein sequence: CSAWTGGIQATQYF.

This clonotype showed up many times. This chain links TRBV29-1 with TRBJ1-5; TRBD1 matches 7 bases. Germline CDR1 is SQVTM and CDR2 is ANQGSEA. The trim removed 4 bases at V and 6 bases at J, leaving 3 bases unmatched. The CDR3 is 12 amino acids. The CDR3 sequence: CSVGQGGQPQHF. For the CDR3, the DNA is TGCAGCGTTGGACAGGGCGGTCAGCCCCAGCATTTT.

This chain links TRBV18 with TRBJ2-2, with D possibly being TRBD1 (5 bases). From germline, CDR1 is KGHSH and CDR2 LQKENI. Trimming removed 1 base from V and 3 bases from J, with 9 bases in between. This CDR3 comprises 15 residues. CDR3 nucleotides: TGTGCCAGCTCACCACAGGGGCCCGACACCGGGGAGCTGTTTTTT. Protein product: CASSPQGPDTGELFF.

Ten or more counts support this clonotype. This may be a read error, as it is one base from a much larger clone. The genes are TRBV6-6 and TRBJ1-2, with 9 positions matching TRBD1. V was clipped by 6 bases and J by 5 bases; unmatched bases: 10. Germline CDR1 MNHNY, CDR2 SVGAGI (reference sequence). The CDR3 loop spans 15 amino acids. CDR3 region: CASSQNPGTGYGYTF. The CDR3 bases are TGTGCCAGCAGCCAAAATCCCGGGACAGGGTATGGCTACACCTTC.

This clonotype was detected only once. The conserved phenylalanine or tryptophan is not found at the CDR3 terminus, so this likely reflects a read error. V usage is TRBV19 and J usage is TRBJ2-6; no clear D gene. CDR1 LNHDA and CDR2 SQIVND come from the germline V gene (reference sequence). The CDR3 is 13 amino acids. The CDR3 spells CASRLVGANVLTS. CDR3 bases: TGCGCCAGTCGCCTAGTTGGGGCCAACGTCCTGACTTCC.

This clonotype was detected many times. The V and J genes are TRBV7-8 and TRBJ2-3; TRBD2 might be the D (5 bases). V gave up 5 bases and J gave up 0 bases, with 18 bases separating them. The CDR3 sequence is 17 residues long. Germline CDR1 reads SGHVS; CDR2 reads FQNEAQ. CDR3 in amino acids: CASSRTRLAFSTDTQYF. In DNA, the CDR3 is TGTGCCAGCAGCCGGACTCGCTTGGCTTTTAGCACAGATACGCAGTATTTT. Full variable domain (rest looked up from reference TRBV7-8 and TRBJ2-3): GAGVSQSPRYKVAKRGQDVALRCDPISGHVSLFWYQQALGQGPEFLTYFQNEAQLDKSGLPSDRFFAERPEGSVSTLKIQRTQQEDSAVYLCASSRTRLAFSTDTQYFGPGTRLTVL.

This clonotype has a count of ten or more. The V gene is TRBV7-2, the J gene TRBJ2-1; D unclear. With 4 bases removed from V and 9 bases from J, the gap between germline ends came to 13 bases. Germline V gene lookup returns CDR1 SGHTA and CDR2 FQGNSA. There are 13 residues in the CDR3. The CDR3 nucleotides are TGTGCCAGCAGCTCAGTACTCGATAGTGAGCAGTTCTTC. Translating gives CASSSVLDSEQFF.

The rearrangement joins TRBV20-1 to TRBJ2-7, with D perhaps TRBD1 or TRBD2 (6 bases each). In germline, CDR1 is DFQATT, CDR2 SNEGSKA (reference sequence). V lost 0 bases and J 9 bases, leaving 21 bases between the germline ends. This CDR3 is 15 amino acids long. The CDR3 DNA sequence: TGCAGTGCTAGAGATCTGCTGCAGGGGACTGGCGGGCAGTACGTC. Amino acids: CSARDLLQGTGGQYV.

The chain has TRBV6-1 and TRBJ1-1; D unclear. The V end was cut by 1 base, the J end by 3 bases, with 9 bases between. CDR3 length equals 14 residues. Germline V CDR1 and CDR2: MNHNS, SASEGT. CDR3 nucleotide sequence: TGTGCCAGCAGTGAAGAGGCCGGGTACACTGAAGCTTTCTTT. Translation: CASSEEAGYTEAFF.

At least ten counts were recorded for this clonotype. V is TRBV11-2 and J is TRBJ2-3; 9 bases match TRBD2. This CDR3 contains 16 residues. With V trimmed by 5 bases and J by 0 bases, 6 bases remained unmatched. Germline loops: CDR1 SGHAT, CDR2 FQNNGV. CDR3 loop: CASSRTSGSSTDTQYF. CDR3 sequence (DNA): TGTGCCAGCAGCCGTACTAGCGGGTCTAGCACAGATACGCAGTATTTT. The full variable domain, in which reference TRBV11-2 and TRBJ2-3 provide the parts outside the CDR3, is EAGVAQSPRYKIIEKRQSVAFWCNPISGHATLYWYQQILGQGPKLLIQFQNNGVVDDSQLPKDRFSAERLKGVDSTLKIQPAKLEDSAVYLCASSRTSGSSTDTQYFGPGTRLTVL.

In its sample, this clonotype was seen many times. The V and J genes are TRBV5-5 and TRBJ1-5; D unclear. Germline V gene sequence: CDR1 SGHKS, CDR2 YYEKEE (reference sequence). The length of the CDR3 is 15 residues. Trimming took off 0 bases at V and 6 bases at J, with 13 bases between the two ends. The CDR3 region has the DNA TGTGCCAGCAGCTTGGGGGTAGGGCTGAGTCAGCCCCAGCATTTT. Its translation is CASSLGVGLSQPQHF.

This clonotype was observed a handful of times. The chain carries TRBV27 and TRBJ2-1; 8 bases line up with TRBD1. Per the germline V gene, CDR1 is MNHEY and CDR2 is SMNVEV (reference sequence). The CDR3 runs 14 residues. Trimming cost V 6 bases and J 5 bases; bases outside gene matches: 6. CDR3 amino acids: CASSWTGRNNEQFF. The CDR3 DNA follows: TGTGCCAGCAGCTGGACAGGGAGAAACAATGAGCAGTTCTTC.

This clonotype was seen repeatedly, ten times or more. The chain has TRBV19 and TRBJ1-2; the D is unclear. The CDR3 contains 12 residues. Germline CDR1 reads LNHDA; CDR2 reads SQIVND (reference sequence). With 1 base removed from V and 5 bases from J, the gap between germline ends came to 5 bases. This chain's CDR3 is CASSIGDYGYTF. DNA of the CDR3: TGTGCCAGTAGTATAGGGGATTATGGCTACACCTTC.

The sample holds many counts of this clonotype. The chain has TRBV7-6 and TRBJ2-3, with a tentative D call TRBD1 (5 bases). Trimming shortened V by 6 bases and J by 5 bases, and 9 bases separated the two germline ends. The CDR3 loop spans 12 amino acids. The germline V gene encodes CDR1 SGHVS and CDR2 FNYEAQ. CDR3 residues: CASSVGRDTQYF. CDR3 coding DNA: TGTGCCAGCAGTGTGGGGCGAGATACGCAGTATTTT.

This clonotype has a count of ten or more. The V call is TRBV5-5, the J call TRBJ1-5; D is perhaps TRBD1 (5 bases). The CDR3 consists of 19 residues. Deletions cut 4 bases from V and 5 bases from J, with 28 bases between. Germline loops: CDR1 SGHKS, CDR2 YYEKEE (reference sequence). CDR3 DNA: TGTGCCAGCAGCGTTGTGGGGACCAGGACAACGGACCCCTATCAGCCCCAGCATTTT. Amino acid sequence: CASSVVGTRTTDPYQPQHF.

As regards this clonotype: Given the absence of the conserved phenylalanine or tryptophan at the CDR3 end, a read error is likely. The DNA is left out, because the CDR3 cannot be placed on it with certainty; the CDR3 is given as TCRdb lists it. The chain has TRBV10-1 and TRBJ1-3; the DNA was not compared with TRBD1, the D call given in the table. Counting both end residues, the CDR3 totals 11 amino acids. Germline CDR1 WNHNN, CDR2 SYGVQD (reference sequence). This CDR3 reads CASSGYGEGGT.

The sample holds many counts of this clonotype. The genes are TRBV6-1 and TRBJ1-4, with TRBD1 as a possible D gene (5 bases). Germline V lookup: CDR1 MNHNS, CDR2 SASEGT. Trimming shortened V by 4 bases and J by 0 bases, and 15 bases separated the two germline ends. The CDR3 consists of 17 residues. CDR3 bases: TGTGCCAGCAGTGTCCAGAGGGGTCTGGCAACTAATGAAAAACTGTTTTTT. Translated: CASSVQRGLATNEKLFF.

This clonotype appeared many times. The gene calls are TRBV7-9 and TRBJ2-2; tentatively, D is TRBD1 or TRBD2 (5 bases each). This CDR3 region has 13 residues. Trimming took 5 bases from V and 7 from J, leaving 11 bases between them. Germline V gene sequence: CDR1 SEHNR, CDR2 FQNEAQ (reference sequence). This CDR3 is CASSPGTYGELFF. The CDR3, as DNA: TGTGCCAGCAGCCCCGGGACGTACGGGGAGCTGTTTTTT. Looking up the rest from reference TRBV7-9 and TRBJ2-2 gives the full variable domain: DTGVSQNPRHKITKRGQNVTFRCDPISEHNRLYWYRQTLGQGPEFLTYFQNEAQLEKSRLLSDRFSAERPKGSFSTLEIQRTEQGDSAMYLCASSPGTYGELFFGEGSRLTVL.

The rearrangement joins TRBV20-1 to TRBJ2-5, with 11 nucleotides matching TRBD1. The CDR3 runs to 13 residues. With V trimmed by 3 bases and J by 9 bases, 6 bases remained unmatched. Germline V lookup: CDR1 DFQATT, CDR2 SNEGSKA (reference sequence). Here the CDR3 reads CSARGQGGQPQYF. The DNA for the CDR3 is TGCAGTGCTAGGGGACAGGGGGGTCAGCCCCAGTACTTC.

This clonotype was recorded at least ten times. The chain links TRBV7-3 to TRBJ2-5, with D perhaps TRBD2 (7 bases). The V end was cut by 4 bases, the J end by 5 bases, with 32 bases between. Germline lookup yields CDR1 SGHTA and CDR2 FQGTGA. CDR3 length: 20 residues. DNA of the CDR3: TGTGCCAGCAGCTCTCCAAAACCCCGTACTACGAGGGGGGGGATGGAGACCCAGTACTTC. Its protein is CASSSPKPRTTRGGMETQYF.

This clonotype was recorded many times. The chain employs TRBV18 and TRBJ1-2; no firm D call. V lost 9 bases to trimming and J lost 4 bases, with 15 bases between them. From germline, CDR1 is KGHSH and CDR2 LQKENI. The CDR3 loop spans 13 amino acids. The CDR3 sequence is CASSEAPLYGYTF. CDR3 sequence (DNA): TGTGCCAGTTCGGAAGCCCCCCTCTATGGCTACACCTTC.

This clonotype appeared many times. The chain couples TRBV6-5 to TRBJ1-2; D gene ambiguous. Germline V gene sequence: CDR1 MNHEY, CDR2 SVGAGI. Trimming left V 6 bases short and J 6 bases short, with 20 bases between. The CDR3 loop spans 15 amino acids. The CDR3 protein is CASREAGGRRDGYTF. Here the CDR3 DNA reads TGTGCCAGCAGGGAGGCCGGAGGGAGGAGGGATGGCTACACCTTC.

In its sample, this clonotype was seen many times. The chain has TRBV6-6 and TRBJ1-2; TRBD1 agrees at 8 bases. The CDR3 covers 16 residues. Germline V lookup: CDR1 MNHNY, CDR2 SVGAGI (reference sequence). The V segment lost 7 bases and the J segment 6 bases; nucleotides outside the gene matches: 16. CDR3 residues: CASNMGPGGVRDGYTF. CDR3 coding DNA: TGTGCCAGCAATATGGGCCCAGGGGGCGTAAGGGATGGCTACACCTTC.

This chain connects TRBV20-1 to TRBJ1-5; TRBD1 matches 8 bases. Germline CDR1 is DFQATT and CDR2 is SNEGSKA (reference sequence). CDR3 length equals 17 residues. Trimming at V came to 6 bases and at J to 0 bases, leaving 13 bases not matched to a gene. DNA of the CDR3: TGCAGTGCCACCAGGACCGGACAGGGAAATAGCAATCAGCCCCAGCATTTT. As protein: CSATRTGQGNSNQPQHF.